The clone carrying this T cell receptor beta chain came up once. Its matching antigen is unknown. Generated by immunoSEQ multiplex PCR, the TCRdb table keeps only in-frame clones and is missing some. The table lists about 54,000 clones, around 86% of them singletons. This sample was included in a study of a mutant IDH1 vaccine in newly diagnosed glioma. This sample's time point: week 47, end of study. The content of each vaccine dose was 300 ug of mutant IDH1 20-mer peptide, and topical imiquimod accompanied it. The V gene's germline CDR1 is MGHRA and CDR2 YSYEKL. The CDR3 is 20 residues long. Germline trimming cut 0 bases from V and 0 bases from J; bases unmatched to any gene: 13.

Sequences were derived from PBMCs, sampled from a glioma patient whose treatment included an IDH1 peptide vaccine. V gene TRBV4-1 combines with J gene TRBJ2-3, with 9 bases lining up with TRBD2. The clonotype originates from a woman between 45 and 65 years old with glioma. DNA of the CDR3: TGCGCCAGCAGCCAAGATCGTTGGGTAGCGGGGGCCTTTAGCACAGATACGCAGTATTTT. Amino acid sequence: CASSQDRWVAGAFSTDTQYF.